This T cell receptor (beta chain) was sequenced during a study of cytomegalovirus exposure and HLA in healthy donors. Worth noting for this clone: Its cognate antigen is unknown.

Germline trimming cut 0 bases from V and 1 base from J; bases unmatched to any gene: 3. CDR3 length: 15 residues. Germline lookup yields CDR1 MDHEN and CDR2 SYDVKM. 60 Vbeta and 13 Jbeta primers were used in PCR. TCRdb's copy holds only in-frame clones and misses some; the assay was immunoSEQ multiplex PCR. The listing contains over 110,000 clones. Findings of the study overall: The authors later linked a missense DCLRE1C variant to TCR beta V- and J-gene trimming. The study labeled about 160 TCR beta chains cytomegalovirus-associated. Using a false discovery rate of 0.05, a later analysis showed that 16,951 TCR beta sequences were associated with HLA alleles.

This TCR derives from a male donor in good health and CMV-seronegative. Source material: PBMCs. The chain recombines TRBV28 with TRBJ2-7, with 7 bases lining up with TRBD2. The CDR3 loop reads CASSLWRGTSYEQYF. DNA of the CDR3: TGTGCCAGCAGTTTATGGCGGGGGACTTCCTACGAGCAGTACTTC.